This is a list of T cell receptor beta chains from one sample in a study of response to subunit inactivated influenza vaccine. TCRdb re-called the RT-PCR reads with MiXCR, one entry per CDR3 protein. The profile covers hundreds of thousands of distinct CDR3 sequences, with over 9% appearing a single time and approximately 9.9% taken by the ten largest. This sample also belongs to another study, concerning T cells expressing NK-cell markers.

This material consisted of PBMCs from blood, taken on the day of vaccination. These receptors all stem from a man aged 45-65 years who received an inactivated influenza vaccine. Each CDR3 is given with its conserved first and last residue. D genes are given only for firm matches. Where a row states a size, it is once, few, many or the class of an expanded clone; other rows omit it.

v_call: TRBV12-3/TRBV12-4
d_call: .
j_call: TRBJ2-7
clone_size: many
cdr3_aa: CASTSGYEQYF
cdr3_nt: TGTGCCAGCACGTCAGGGTACGAGCAGTACTTC

v_call: TRBV5-1
d_call: TRBD2
j_call: TRBJ2-1
clone_size: many
cdr3_aa: CASSLSPSGGNNEQFF
cdr3_nt: TGCGCCAGCAGCTTGAGTCCTAGCGGGGGTAACAATGAGCAGTTCTTC

v_call: TRBV5-1
d_call: TRBD2
j_call: TRBJ2-1
clone_size: .
cdr3_aa: CASRETSGSNYNEQFF
cdr3_nt: TGCGCCAGCAGGGAGACTAGCGGGTCAAATTACAATGAGCAGTTCTTC

v_call: TRBV20-1
d_call: TRBD2
j_call: TRBJ2-5
clone_size: .
cdr3_aa: CSARDLYGVAGGPRVAGPQYF
cdr3_nt: TGCAGTGCTAGAGATCTCTATGGGGTAGCGGGGGGCCCTAGGGTAGCGGGGCCCCAGTACTTC

v_call: TRBV7-9
d_call: .
j_call: TRBJ2-5
clone_size: few
cdr3_aa: CASGRGSQETQYF
cdr3_nt: TGTGCCAGCGGGCGGGGCTCTCAGGAGACCCAGTACTTC

v_call: TRBV20-1
d_call: .
j_call: TRBJ2-3
clone_size: .
cdr3_aa: CSARALSNTDTQYF
cdr3_nt: TGCAGTGCTAGAGCACTTTCTAACACAGATACGCAGTATTTT

v_call: TRBV4-2
d_call: .
j_call: TRBJ2-3
clone_size: many
cdr3_aa: CASSGGRGSTDTQYF
cdr3_nt: TGTGCCAGCAGCGGGGGGCGGGGGTCCACAGATACGCAGTATTTT

v_call: TRBV28
d_call: TRBD1
j_call: TRBJ2-5
clone_size: .
cdr3_aa: CASSPPTGEIETQYF
cdr3_nt: TGTGCCAGCAGTCCCCCGACAGGGGAAATAGAGACCCAGTACTTC

v_call: TRBV4-2
d_call: TRBD2
j_call: TRBJ2-7
clone_size: .
cdr3_aa: CASSQEAVAGSSEQYF
cdr3_nt: TGTGCCAGCAGCCAAGAAGCGGTAGCGGGCAGCTCCGAGCAGTACTTC

v_call: TRBV11-2
d_call: TRBD2
j_call: TRBJ2-1
clone_size: few
cdr3_aa: CASSLVSGTSGISEQFF
cdr3_nt: TGTGCCAGCAGCTTAGTTTCCGGGACTAGCGGGATTAGCGAGCAGTTCTTC

v_call: TRBV7-7
d_call: TRBD2
j_call: TRBJ2-1
clone_size: few
cdr3_aa: CASSRTSGVGQFF
cdr3_nt: TGTGCTAGCAGCCGGACTAGCGGGGTGGGGCAGTTCTTC

v_call: TRBV18
d_call: .
j_call: TRBJ2-2
clone_size: .
cdr3_aa: CASSPLGNTGELFF
cdr3_nt: TGTGCCAGCTCACCATTAGGGAACACCGGGGAGCTGTTTTTT

v_call: TRBV6-5
d_call: TRBD1
j_call: TRBJ2-3
clone_size: few
cdr3_aa: CASSSGTGIRGSSTDTQYF
cdr3_nt: TGTGCCAGCAGTTCCGGGACAGGGATTCGGGGGTCGAGCACAGATACGCAGTATTTT

v_call: TRBV20-1
d_call: .
j_call: TRBJ2-5
clone_size: few
cdr3_aa: CSAGQGPGETQYF
cdr3_nt: TGCAGTGCTGGTCAGGGTCCAGGAGAGACCCAGTACTTC

v_call: TRBV20-1
d_call: TRBD2
j_call: TRBJ2-1
clone_size: .
cdr3_aa: CSARERVAGYEQFF
cdr3_nt: TGCAGTGCTAGAGAGCGAGTAGCGGGATATGAGCAGTTCTTC

v_call: TRBV28
d_call: .
j_call: TRBJ2-4
clone_size: .
cdr3_aa: CASSFPLGGSTKNIQYF
cdr3_nt: TGTGCCAGCAGTTTCCCCTTAGGGGGGTCGACCAAAAACATTCAGTACTTC

v_call: TRBV28
d_call: TRBD2
j_call: TRBJ2-7
clone_size: many
cdr3_aa: CASSNLAGSSYEQYF
cdr3_nt: TGTGCCAGCAGTAATCTAGCGGGAAGTTCATACGAGCAGTACTTC

v_call: TRBV29-1
d_call: TRBD1
j_call: TRBJ1-2
clone_size: .
cdr3_aa: CSVENRGSNYGYTF
cdr3_nt: TGCAGCGTTGAAAACAGGGGTTCTAACTATGGCTACACCTTC

v_call: TRBV19
d_call: TRBD1
j_call: TRBJ1-5
clone_size: .
cdr3_aa: CASSLGTAQNQPQHF
cdr3_nt: TGTGCCAGTAGTCTCGGGACAGCTCAAAATCAGCCCCAGCATTTT

v_call: TRBV7-3
d_call: TRBD2
j_call: TRBJ2-4
clone_size: few
cdr3_aa: CASSPTGLSGGIQYF
cdr3_nt: TGTGCCAGCAGCCCTACAGGGCTAAGCGGGGGCATTCAGTACTTC

v_call: TRBV20-1
d_call: TRBD2
j_call: TRBJ2-1
clone_size: few
cdr3_aa: CSAFSLAGTGEQFF
cdr3_nt: TGCAGTGCTTTTAGCCTAGCGGGGACGGGTGAGCAGTTCTTC

v_call: TRBV27
d_call: .
j_call: TRBJ2-1
clone_size: .
cdr3_aa: CASSLRGGGGDEQFF
cdr3_nt: TGTGCCAGCAGTTTACGGGGAGGGGGCGGCGATGAGCAGTTCTTC

v_call: TRBV12-3/TRBV12-4
d_call: .
j_call: TRBJ2-2
clone_size: many
cdr3_aa: CASSPGTGELFF
cdr3_nt: TGTGCCAGCAGTCCCGGAACCGGGGAGCTGTTTTTT

v_call: TRBV25-1
d_call: TRBD2
j_call: TRBJ2-7
clone_size: few
cdr3_aa: CASSWTSSDEQYF
cdr3_nt: TGTGCCAGCAGTTGGACTAGTTCGGACGAGCAGTACTTC

v_call: TRBV6-5
d_call: TRBD2
j_call: TRBJ2-5
clone_size: few
cdr3_aa: CASSYGSGRIQETQYF
cdr3_nt: TGTGCCAGCAGTTACGGTAGCGGGAGGATCCAAGAGACCCAGTACTTC

v_call: TRBV20-1
d_call: .
j_call: TRBJ2-3
clone_size: .
cdr3_aa: CSVQKRAEDTQYF
cdr3_nt: TGCAGTGTACAAAAGCGGGCGGAGGATACGCAGTATTTT

v_call: TRBV7-8
d_call: .
j_call: TRBJ1-2
clone_size: .
cdr3_aa: CASSSTAGPYGYTF
cdr3_nt: TGTGCCAGCAGCTCGACTGCGGGCCCCTATGGCTACACCTTC

v_call: TRBV5-1
d_call: .
j_call: TRBJ2-1
clone_size: few
cdr3_aa: CASSLAAGLGNEQFF
cdr3_nt: TGCGCCAGCAGCTTGGCCGCAGGGCTAGGCAATGAGCAGTTCTTC